These T cell receptor beta chains were read from a single sample in a study of OX40 agonist ivuxolimab in advanced cancers. TCRdb's table, derived via immunoSEQ multiplex PCR, lists solely in-frame clones and lacks some. The data hold roughly 92,000 clones, with approximately 88% observed a single time. The source material was CD4+ or CD8+ T cells sorted from blood, sampled in a trial of the OX40 agonist ivuxolimab. The source of these receptors is an adult with an advanced solid tumor such as melanoma, head and neck, liver or kidney cancer. Each CDR3 is given without its conserved first and last residue. The order of the fields is V gene, J gene, CDR3 protein.

>TRBV29-1|TRBJ2-3
SVTPQTGSTDTQY
>TRBV4-1|TRBJ2-1
ASSPRDRGQINDEQF
>TRBV2|TRBJ1-2
ASRGDDYGYT
>TRBV18|TRBJ2-1
ASSSGLAGGNEQF
>TRBV30|TRBJ1-2
AWNPAGSGGYT
>TRBV15|TRBJ2-2
ATSRPSGRMAGELF
>TRBV7-2|TRBJ1-3
ASSLIGALSGNTIY
>TRBV7-2|TRBJ1-2
ASSRTGGVGYT
>TRBV30|TRBJ2-3
AWIRGGADTQY
>TRBV2|TRBJ2-2
ASSEIGMNTGELF
>TRBV11-2|TRBJ2-5
ASSSREETQY
>TRBV10-1|TRBJ2-1
ASSPSGSSYNEQF
>TRBV2|TRBJ1-2
ASRGPDFT
>TRBV28|TRBJ1-4
ASSLRGPANEKLF
>TRBV29-1|TRBJ2-5
SVDRELETQY
>TRBV9|TRBJ1-1
ASSVEPSNTEAF
>TRBV28|TRBJ1-2
ASSLPGQGRHGYT
>TRBV11-1|TRBJ2-3
ASSLGVGITDTQY
>TRBV6-5|TRBJ1-1
ASSYSELNTEAF